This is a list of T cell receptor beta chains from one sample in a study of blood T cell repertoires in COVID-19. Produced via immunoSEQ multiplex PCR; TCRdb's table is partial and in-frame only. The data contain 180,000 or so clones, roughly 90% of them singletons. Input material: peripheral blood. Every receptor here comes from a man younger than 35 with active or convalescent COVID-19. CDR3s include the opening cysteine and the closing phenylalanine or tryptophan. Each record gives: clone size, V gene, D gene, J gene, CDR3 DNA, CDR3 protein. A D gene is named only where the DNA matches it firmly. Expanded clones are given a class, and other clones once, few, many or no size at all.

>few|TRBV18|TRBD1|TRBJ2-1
TGTGCCAGCTCACCGTTGGCAGGGGGCTCCTACAATGAGCAGTTCTTC
CASSPLAGGSYNEQFF
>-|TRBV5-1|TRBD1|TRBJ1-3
TGCGCCAGCAGCAGAGACAGGGGGTCTGGAAACACCATATATTTT
CASSRDRGSGNTIYF
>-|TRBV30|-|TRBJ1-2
TGTGCCTGGAGTACGCGGGGGCCTCTCTATGGCTACACCTTC
CAWSTRGPLYGYTF
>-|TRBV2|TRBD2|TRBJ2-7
TGTGCCAGCGGACTAGCGAGGGAGGGGGAGCAGTACTTC
CASGLAREGEQYF
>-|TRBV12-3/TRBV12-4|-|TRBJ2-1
TGTGCCAGCGCGGGGGCCAAACACAATGAGCAGTTCTTC
CASAGAKHNEQFF
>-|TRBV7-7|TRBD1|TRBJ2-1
TGTGCCAGCAGCCCTGACAGGGTTGGCAATGAGCAGTTCTTC
CASSPDRVGNEQFF
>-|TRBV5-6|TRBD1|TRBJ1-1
TGTGCCAGCAGCTTGGTGGGACAGGGACTGGACACTGAAGCTTTCTTT
CASSLVGQGLDTEAFF
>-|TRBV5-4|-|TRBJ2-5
TGTGCCAGCAGCTCCCAGGAAATGGAGACCCAGTACTTC
CASSSQEMETQYF
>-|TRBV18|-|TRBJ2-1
TGTGCCAGCTCATCCTCGACGGGTATCTACGGTGAGCAGTTCTTC
CASSSSTGIYGEQFF
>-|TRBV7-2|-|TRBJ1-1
TGTGCCAGCAGCTCGGAGGTGAACACTGAAGCTTTCTTT
CASSSEVNTEAFF
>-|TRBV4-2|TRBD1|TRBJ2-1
TGTGCCAGCAGCCAAGAAGGGGGGACAGGCCTTTACAATGAGCAGTTCTTC
CASSQEGGTGLYNEQFF
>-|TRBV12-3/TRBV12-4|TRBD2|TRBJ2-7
TGTGCCAGCAGTTTGGGACTAGTAGAGTACTTC
CASSLGLVEYF
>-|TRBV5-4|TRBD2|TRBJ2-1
TGTGCCAGCAGCTCCATTAGCGGGGGCCTTCACAATGAGCAGTTCTTC
CASSSISGGLHNEQFF
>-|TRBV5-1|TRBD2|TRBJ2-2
TGCGCCAGCAGCCTATTAGCGGGAATGGGTCCGGGGGAGCTGTTTTTT
CASSLLAGMGPGELFF
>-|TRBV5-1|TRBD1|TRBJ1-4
TGCGCCAGCAGCGACCGGACAGGTGGAAATGAAAAACTGTTTTTT
CASSDRTGGNEKLFF
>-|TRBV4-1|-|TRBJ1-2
TGCGCCAGCAGCTCGGACAGAAATAACTATGGCTACACCTTC
CASSSDRNNYGYTF
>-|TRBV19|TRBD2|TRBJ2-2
TGTGCCAGTAGTAGCGGACTAGCCGGGGAGCTGTTTTTT
CASSSGLAGELFF
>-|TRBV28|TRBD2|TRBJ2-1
TGTGCCAGCAGGACTAGCTTGAATGAGCAGTTCTTC
CASRTSLNEQFF
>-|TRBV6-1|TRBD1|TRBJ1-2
TGTGCCAGCAGTGAACAGGGGGGTACTGGGTATGGCTACACCTTC
CASSEQGGTGYGYTF
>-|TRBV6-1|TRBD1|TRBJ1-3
TGTGCCAGCAGTGAAAACACAGGGGGAGGCCCCATATATTTT
CASSENTGGGPIYF
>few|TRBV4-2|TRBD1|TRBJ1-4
TGTGCCAGCAGTCTCGGGACAGCTAATGAAAAACTGTTTTTT
CASSLGTANEKLFF
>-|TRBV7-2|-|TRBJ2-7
TGTGCCAGCAGCTCCCGGGACTTAGGATACGAGCAGTACTTC
CASSSRDLGYEQYF
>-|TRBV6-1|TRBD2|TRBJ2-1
TGTGCCAGCAGTGAAGTAAGCGGGGGGGCCACTGAGCAGTTCTTC
CASSEVSGGATEQFF
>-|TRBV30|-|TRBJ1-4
TGTGCCTGGAGTGTAGCCGAAAAACTGTTTTTT
CAWSVAEKLFF
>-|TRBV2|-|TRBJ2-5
TGTGCCAGCAGTGAAATTGGAGTCCAAGAGACCCAGTACTTC
CASSEIGVQETQYF
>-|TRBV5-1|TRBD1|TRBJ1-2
TGCGCCAGCAGCCCAGGGACAGACTATAACTATGGCTACACCTTC
CASSPGTDYNYGYTF
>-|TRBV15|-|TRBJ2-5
TGTGCCACCAGCATTCCAGCGGGTTACCAAGAGACCCAGTACTTC
CATSIPAGYQETQYF
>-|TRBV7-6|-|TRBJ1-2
TGTGCCAGCAGCCCCGGACAGACCGTGGATGGCTACACCTTC
CASSPGQTVDGYTF
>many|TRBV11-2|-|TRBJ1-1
TGTGCCAGCAGCTTCGGGGATGGTACTGAAGCTTTCTTT
CASSFGDGTEAFF
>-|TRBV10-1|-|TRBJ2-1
TGCGCCAGCAGTGAGTCGAGGTGGGCGGGGATACGTGAGCAGTTCTTC
CASSESRWAGIREQFF
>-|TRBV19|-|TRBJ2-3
TGTGCCAGTAGTATTCAAGCGAGCACAGATACGCAGTATTTT
CASSIQASTDTQYF
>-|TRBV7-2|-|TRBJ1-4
TGTGCCAGCAGCCGACAAACTAATGAAAAACTGTTTTTT
CASSRQTNEKLFF
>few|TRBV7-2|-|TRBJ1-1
TGTGCCAGCAGCCCTGCCGGGGTCCGCATGAACACTGAAGCTTTCTTT
CASSPAGVRMNTEAFF
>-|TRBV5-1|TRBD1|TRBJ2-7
TGCGCCAGCAGCTCAAACGCCGGGACAGCCTACGAGCAGTACTTC
CASSSNAGTAYEQYF
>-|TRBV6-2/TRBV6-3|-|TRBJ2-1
TGTGCCAGCAGCCTGGGACAATACAATGAGCAGTTCTTC
CASSLGQYNEQFF
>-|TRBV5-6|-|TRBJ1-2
TGTGCCAGCAGCCAACACGGGGGGGCGGACTATGGCTACACCTTC
CASSQHGGADYGYTF
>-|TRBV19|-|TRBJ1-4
TGTGCCAGTAGTAAGTTAGGTTGGCGGACTGCAACTAATGAAAAACTGTTTTTT
CASSKLGWRTATNEKLFF
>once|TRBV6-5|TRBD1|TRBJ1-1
TGTGCCAGCAGCTTGATAGACAGGGCGTTTCTCTTT
CASSLIDRAFLF
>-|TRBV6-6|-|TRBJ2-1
TGTGCCAGCAGCCCCCGAGTGGGGCTCTCTTACAATGAGCAGTTCTTC
CASSPRVGLSYNEQFF
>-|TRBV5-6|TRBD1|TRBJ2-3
TGTGCCAGCAGCTTGGTATTCCAGGGGGCTAAAGATACGCAGTATTTT
CASSLVFQGAKDTQYF
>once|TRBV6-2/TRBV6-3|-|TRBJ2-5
TGTGCCAGCAGCACCAACCCTCTAGCGTTCCGCGGTCAAGAGACCCAGTACTTC
CASSTNPLAFRGQETQYF
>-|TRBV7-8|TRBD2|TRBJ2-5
TGTGCCAGCACCGATCCTAGCGGGGGGGGATCAGAGACCCAGTACTTC
CASTDPSGGGSETQYF
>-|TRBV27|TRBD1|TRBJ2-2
TGTGCCAGCAGACGCGGACAGGGGGTCGGGGAGCTGTTTTTT
CASRRGQGVGELFF
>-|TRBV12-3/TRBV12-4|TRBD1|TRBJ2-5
TGTGCCAGCAGTCTACAGGGGGAAGAGACCCAGTACTTC
CASSLQGEETQYF
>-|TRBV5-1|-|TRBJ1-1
TGCGCCAGCAGCTTGGGGCAGGGAAGGGCCACTGAAGCTTTCTTT
CASSLGQGRATEAFF
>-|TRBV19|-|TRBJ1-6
TGTGCCAGTAGTCATCTTACACATCCACCAGGGAATTCACCCCTCCACTTT
CASSHLTHPPGNSPLHF
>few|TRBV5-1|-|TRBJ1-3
TGCGCCAGCGCTATTGATCTAAGCTCTGGAAACACCATATATTTT
CASAIDLSSGNTIYF
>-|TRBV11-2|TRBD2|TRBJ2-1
TGTGCCAGCAGCTTAGCGAGCGGGAGTTATGAGCAGTTCTTC
CASSLASGSYEQFF
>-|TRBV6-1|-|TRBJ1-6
TGTGCCAGCAGTGAAACCAGAAATAATTCACCCCTCCACTTT
CASSETRNNSPLHF
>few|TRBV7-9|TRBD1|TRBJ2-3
TGTGCCAGCAGCCCAGGGGGCGTGGGCACAGATACGCAGTATTTT
CASSPGGVGTDTQYF
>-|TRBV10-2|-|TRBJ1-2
TGCGCCAGCAGTGAGTGGGAGGGATTCTATGGCTACACCTTC
CASSEWEGFYGYTF
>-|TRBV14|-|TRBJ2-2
TGTGCCAGCAGCCTGACTATTATGAATGCCGGGGAGCTGTTTTTT
CASSLTIMNAGELFF
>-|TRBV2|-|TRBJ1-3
TGTGCCAGCAGTGATTTACTCTCTGGAAACACCATATATTTT
CASSDLLSGNTIYF
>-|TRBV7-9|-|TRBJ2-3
TGTGCCAGCAGCTTAGCTGCGGGGTCAGATACGCAGTATTTT
CASSLAAGSDTQYF
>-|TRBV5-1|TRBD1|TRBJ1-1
TGCGCCAGCAGCACCGGACAGGGGAGTACCACTGAAGCTTTCTTT
CASSTGQGSTTEAFF
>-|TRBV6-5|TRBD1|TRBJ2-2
TGTGCCAGCAGTAGACAGGGGGGCACCGGGGAGCTGTTTTTT
CASSRQGGTGELFF
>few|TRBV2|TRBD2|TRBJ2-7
TGTGCCAGCAGCCCTAGCGGGGGAGACTACGAGCAGTACTTC
CASSPSGGDYEQYF
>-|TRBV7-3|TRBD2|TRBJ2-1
TGTGCCAGCAGCTTAGGGGGGACTAGCGCAGAGCAGTTCTTC
CASSLGGTSAEQFF
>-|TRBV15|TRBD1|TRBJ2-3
TGTGCCACCAGCAGAAGACAGAGCTCGGGCGCTTTGACAGGGGGGATGAATACGCAGTATTTT
CATSRRQSSGALTGGMNTQYF
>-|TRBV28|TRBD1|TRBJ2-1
TGTGCCAGCAGGTTCCGGGACAGGTTCTTGAATGAGCAGTTCTTC
CASRFRDRFLNEQFF